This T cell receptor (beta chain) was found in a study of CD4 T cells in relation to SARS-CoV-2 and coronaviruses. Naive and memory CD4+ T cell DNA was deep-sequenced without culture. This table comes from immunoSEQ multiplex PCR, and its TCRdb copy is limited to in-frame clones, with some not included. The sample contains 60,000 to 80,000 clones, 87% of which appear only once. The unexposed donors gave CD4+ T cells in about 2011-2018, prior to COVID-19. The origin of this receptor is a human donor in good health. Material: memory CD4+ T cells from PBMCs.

The chain's CDR3 is CASSIGGGNEAFF. As DNA, the CDR3 is TGTGCCAGTAGTATAGGAGGAGGAAATGAAGCTTTCTTT. The chain couples TRBV19 to TRBJ1-1; no clear D. Germline CDR1 LNHDA, CDR2 SQIVND (reference sequence). V was shortened by 1 base and J by 7 bases, with 10 bases between the two germline ends. The CDR3 has 13 residues. Together with reference TRBV19 and TRBJ1-1, the CDR3 gives the full variable domain: DGGITQSPKYLFRKEGQNVTLSCEQNLNHDAMYWYRQDPGQGLRLIYYSQIVNDFQKGDIAEGYSVSREKKESFPLTVTSAQKNPTAFYLCASSIGGGNEAFFGQGTRLTVV.